Listed below are T cell receptor beta chains from one sample, sequenced in a study of T-cell reconstitution after alpha-beta-depleted transplantation in children. TCRdb processed the PCR reads anew with MiXCR; each CDR3 protein has one entry. Of about 420,000 distinct CDR3 sequences in the sample, about a tenth were seen once. The sample consisted of PBMCs from the stem cell graft donor, taken from the stem cell graft. These TCRs come from a human donor who donated a stem cell graft to a child with acute myeloid leukemia. The CDR3 runs from the conserved cysteine through the conserved F or W. Each record gives: D gene, V gene, clone size, J gene, CDR3 DNA, CDR3 protein. A D gene is named only where the DNA matches it firmly. Some rows mark clone size as missing; the rest say once, few, many or name a class of expanded clone.

TRBD1,TRBV20-1,few,TRBJ2-5,TGCAGTGCTAGAGACGTTGCCAGGGGGTCGGAGACCCAGTACTTC,CSARDVARGSETQYF
.,TRBV6-2/TRBV6-3,.,TRBJ2-3,TGTGCCAGCAGTTACTCTAGCGGAGCGCCCTCACCAGATACGCAGTATTTT,CASSYSSGAPSPDTQYF
TRBD1,TRBV29-1,.,TRBJ1-1,TGCAGCGGGTACAGGGGAGAGAACACTGAAGCTTTCTTT,CSGYRGENTEAFF
TRBD1,TRBV29-1,few,TRBJ2-5,TGCAGCACGACAGGGGATCAAGAGACCCAGTACTTC,CSTTGDQETQYF
TRBD2,TRBV27,.,TRBJ2-5,TGTGCCAGCAGTCTCGGGACTAGCGGGCTCCAAGAGACCCAGTACTTC,CASSLGTSGLQETQYF
TRBD2,TRBV5-1,few,TRBJ2-5,TGCGCCAGCAGCTTGGCTAGCGGGAGGATAGAGACCCAGTACTTC,CASSLASGRIETQYF
.,TRBV6-2/TRBV6-3,many,TRBJ2-2,TGTGCCAGCAGTTACGCAGGGTATGGGGAGCTGTTTTTT,CASSYAGYGELFF
.,TRBV4-1,few,TRBJ2-5,TGCGCCAGCAGCCAAGGACAGTCGGTAGAGACCCAGTACTTC,CASSQGQSVETQYF
.,TRBV20-1,few,TRBJ2-1,TGCAGTGCTAGTTCACAGGTGTCGGGGCTCTCCTACAATGAGCAGTTCTTC,CSASSQVSGLSYNEQFF
.,TRBV6-2/TRBV6-3,.,TRBJ2-1,TGTGCCAGCAGATTACCGGACCAACGATTTAACAATGAGCAGTTCTTC,CASRLPDQRFNNEQFF
TRBD1,TRBV4-2,many,TRBJ2-4,TGTGCCAGCAGCCCCGACAGGGGGAACATTCAGTACTTC,CASSPDRGNIQYF
.,TRBV7-2,.,TRBJ2-2,TGTGCCAGCAGCTTGAAGGAGGGCACCGGGGAGCTGTTTTTT,CASSLKEGTGELFF
TRBD1,TRBV29-1,few,TRBJ1-1,TGCAGCGTTGAGGGTGAGGGGGCCACTGAAGCTTTCTTT,CSVEGEGATEAFF
TRBD1,TRBV5-1,many,TRBJ1-1,TGCGCCAGCAGCGTACCGGGACAGGCGGGGACTGAAGCTTTCTTT,CASSVPGQAGTEAFF
.,TRBV5-1,.,TRBJ1-1,TGCGCCAGCAGCTGGTCGGGGAGCACTGAAGCTTTCTTT,CASSWSGSTEAFF
.,TRBV12-3/TRBV12-4,few,TRBJ2-1,TGTGCCAGCATCTGGGGGGAACTCTACAATGAGCAGTTCTTC,CASIWGELYNEQFF
TRBD1,TRBV29-1,many,TRBJ1-2,TGCAGCGGGAGGGGACAGGATGGCTACACCTTC,CSGRGQDGYTF
TRBD1,TRBV7-6,many,TRBJ2-5,TGTGCCAGCAGCGGAGTGACAGGGCTAGGGCCAGAGACCCAGTACTTC,CASSGVTGLGPETQYF
TRBD2,TRBV29-1,many,TRBJ2-7,TGCAGCGCCCAGAGGGGACTAGCGGGAGACTACGAGCAGTACTTC,CSAQRGLAGDYEQYF
.,TRBV5-8,few,TRBJ2-5,TGTGCCAGCAGCTTGCGACAGGACCAAGAGACCCAGTACTTC,CASSLRQDQETQYF
TRBD1,TRBV7-9,.,TRBJ1-4,TGTGCCAGCAGCCCCCCGCGGCAGGGGGCTGAAAAACTGTTTTTT,CASSPPRQGAEKLFF
.,TRBV7-9,.,TRBJ2-2,TGTGCCAGCAGCTTAACAAGTGCGCCCACCGGGGAGCTGTTTTTT,CASSLTSAPTGELFF
TRBD2,TRBV2,few,TRBJ2-1,TGTGCCAGCAGTGAAGGGGCGGGGGACAATGAGCAGTTCTTC,CASSEGAGDNEQFF
.,TRBV11-2,.,TRBJ2-3,TGTGCCAGCAGCTTAGATTACGGCAGCACAGATACGCAGTATTTT,CASSLDYGSTDTQYF
.,TRBV19,.,TRBJ1-1,TGTGCCAGTAGACCGGAGGGAAAGGGAATCATGAACACTGAAGCTTTCTTT,CASRPEGKGIMNTEAFF
TRBD1,TRBV2,few,TRBJ1-1,TGTGCCAGCAGTGAAGTGAAAGGACAGGGATACATGAACACTGAAGCTTTCTTT,CASSEVKGQGYMNTEAFF
TRBD2,TRBV10-2,.,TRBJ2-3,TGCGCCAGCAGTGAGTCGAACAGCGGGGGGGCCCGAGATACGCAGTATTTT,CASSESNSGGARDTQYF
.,TRBV7-2,many,TRBJ1-1,TGTGCCAGCAGCTTATTGGTAGGGGACACTGAAGCTTTCTTT,CASSLLVGDTEAFF
TRBD2,TRBV13,.,TRBJ2-5,TGTGCCAGCAGCTTACGGGGGGGCTGGGAGACCCAGTACTTC,CASSLRGGWETQYF
TRBD2,TRBV20-1,few,TRBJ2-1,TGCAGTGCTAGAGATCGCCTAGCGGGGGGCCGAGCCTACAATGAGCAGTTCTTC,CSARDRLAGGRAYNEQFF
.,TRBV12-3/TRBV12-4,few,TRBJ2-3,TGTGCCAGCAGTTTAGAGGGTGGGATCGCAGATACGCAGTATTTT,CASSLEGGIADTQYF
.,TRBV20-1,few,TRBJ1-2,TGCAGTGCTCGTAGGGATGGCTACACCTTC,CSARRDGYTF
.,TRBV20-1,few,TRBJ1-3,TGCAGTGCTAGAGATCTTGGTATCTCTGGAAACACCATATATTTT,CSARDLGISGNTIYF
TRBD2,TRBV6-5,.,TRBJ2-4,TGTGCCAGCAGTTTCGGGGGGGCCAAAAACATTCAGTACTTC,CASSFGGAKNIQYF
.,TRBV6-2/TRBV6-3,.,TRBJ2-1,TGTGCCAGCAGTTATGGGGGTATGCGGGCCTACAATGAGCAGTTCTTC,CASSYGGMRAYNEQFF
TRBD1,TRBV10-2,few,TRBJ2-2,TGCGCCAGCAGCCCGGGACAGAGGATCGGGGAGCTGTTTTTT,CASSPGQRIGELFF
TRBD1,TRBV7-9,.,TRBJ2-7,TGTGCCAGCAACGACAGGGACACGATAACCTACGAGCAGTACTTC,CASNDRDTITYEQYF
.,TRBV7-2,.,TRBJ2-5,TGTGCCAGCAGCTTAGTGGACGGGACCGAAGAGACCCAGTACTTC,CASSLVDGTEETQYF
.,TRBV24-1,many,TRBJ1-1,TGTGCCACCAGTGACCAAATGGCCAGGGGTGATGCTGAAGCTTTCTTT,CATSDQMARGDAEAFF
.,TRBV18,.,TRBJ1-1,TGTGCCAGCACTATTACGAGGGATAGGACTGAAGCTTTCTTT,CASTITRDRTEAFF
.,TRBV5-1,few,TRBJ2-2,TGCGCCAGCAGGAGCTTGATGGGTAACACCGGGGAGCTGTTTTTT,CASRSLMGNTGELFF
TRBD1,TRBV20-1,.,TRBJ1-1,TGCAGTGCTAGAGATATGGACAGGGGATTTCACACTGAAGCTTTCTTT,CSARDMDRGFHTEAFF
.,TRBV11-2,few,TRBJ2-3,TGTGCCAGCAGCTTAGGCACAAGGGATACGCAGTATTTT,CASSLGTRDTQYF
TRBD1,TRBV20-1,many,TRBJ2-1,TGCAGTGCTAGTGGGGACAGGGCAAATGAGCAGTTCTTC,CSASGDRANEQFF
.,TRBV12-3/TRBV12-4,.,TRBJ1-2,TGTGCCAGCAGTTTTTCGGTGGGGGGCTACACCTTC,CASSFSVGGYTF
TRBD1,TRBV5-1,.,TRBJ2-2,TGCGCCAGCAGCTTGGACGCATTAAGTTTGACAGGGGCGAACACCGGGGAGCTGTTTTTT,CASSLDALSLTGANTGELFF
TRBD2,TRBV7-9,many,TRBJ2-1,TGTGCCAGCAGCTTATCAGGCGGGAGGCCCCATTACAATGAGCAGTTCTTC,CASSLSGGRPHYNEQFF
.,TRBV6-5,many,TRBJ2-2,TGTGCCAGCAGTTACACAGGCTATACCGGGGAGCTGTTTTTT,CASSYTGYTGELFF
.,TRBV3-1,.,TRBJ1-2,TGTGCCAGCAGCCTAACTACAGGGATCTATGGCTACACCTTC,CASSLTTGIYGYTF
TRBD1,TRBV6-1,many,TRBJ1-4,TGTGCCAGCATCGACAGGGTTGGTGAAAAACTGTTTTTT,CASIDRVGEKLFF
TRBD1,TRBV6-2/TRBV6-3,few,TRBJ2-7,TGTGCCAGCAGTTACCGACAGGGCCCACCCTACGAGCAGTACTTC,CASSYRQGPPYEQYF